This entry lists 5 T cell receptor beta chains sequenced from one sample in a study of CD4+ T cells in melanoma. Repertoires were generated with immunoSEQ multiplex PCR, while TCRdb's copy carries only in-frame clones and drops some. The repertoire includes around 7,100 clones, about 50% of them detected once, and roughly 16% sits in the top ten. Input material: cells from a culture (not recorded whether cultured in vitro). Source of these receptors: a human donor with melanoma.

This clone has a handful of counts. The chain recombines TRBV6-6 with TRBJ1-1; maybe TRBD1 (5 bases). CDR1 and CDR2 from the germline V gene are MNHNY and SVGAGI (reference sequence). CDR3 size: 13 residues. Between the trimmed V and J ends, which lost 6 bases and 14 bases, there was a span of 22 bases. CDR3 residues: CASSAPGSRGRFF. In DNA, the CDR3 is TGTGCCAGCAGCGCCCCGGGAAGCCGGGGACGCTTCTTT.

The CDR3 protein is CASRGWTSGAGETQYF. CDR3 sequence (DNA): TGCGCCAGCAGGGGATGGACTAGCGGGGCGGGAGAGACCCAGTACTTC. The chain combines TRBV5-1 with TRBJ2-5; 12 bases are a match to TRBD2. This CDR3 is 16 amino acids long. The germline CDR1 and CDR2 sequences are SGHRS and YFSETQ. J was trimmed by 4 bases and V by 5 bases; bases with no gene match: 9.

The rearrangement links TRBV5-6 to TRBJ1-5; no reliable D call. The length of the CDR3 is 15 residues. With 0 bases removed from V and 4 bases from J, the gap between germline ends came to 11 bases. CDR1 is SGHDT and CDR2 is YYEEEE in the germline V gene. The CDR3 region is CASSLGQSRNQPQHF. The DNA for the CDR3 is TGTGCCAGCAGCTTGGGGCAGTCGAGGAATCAGCCCCAGCATTTT.

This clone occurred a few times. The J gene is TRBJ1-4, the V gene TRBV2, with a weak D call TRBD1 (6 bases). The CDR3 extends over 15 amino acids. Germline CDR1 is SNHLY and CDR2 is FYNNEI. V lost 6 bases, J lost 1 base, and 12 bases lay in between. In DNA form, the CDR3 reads TGTGCCAGCAGGGGTACAGGGAGAACTAATGAAAAACTGTTTTTT. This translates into CASRGTGRTNEKLFF.

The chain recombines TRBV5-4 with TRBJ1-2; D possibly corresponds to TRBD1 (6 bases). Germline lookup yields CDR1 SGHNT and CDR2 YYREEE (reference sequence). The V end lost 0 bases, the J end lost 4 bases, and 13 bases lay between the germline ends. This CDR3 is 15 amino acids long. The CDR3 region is CASSLEQGRGYGYTF. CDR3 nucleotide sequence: TGTGCCAGCAGCTTGGAGCAGGGGAGGGGCTATGGCTACACCTTC.